The clone carrying this T cell receptor (beta chain) was counted many times. The sample comes from a study of human T cells and chemical hapten exposure. Study information: Donors were sensitized with 2% DPC on the upper inner arm.

This CDR3 contains 12 residues. With V trimmed by 3 bases and J by 11 bases, 6 bases remained unmatched. The germline V gene encodes CDR1 SGHTA and CDR2 FQGNSA. The time point: patch test 3, about 24 weeks after DPC sensitization. The treatment was: therapeutic diphenylcyclopropenone sensitization with weekly scalp DPC. TCRdb analysed the RACE reads with MiXCR anew, one entry per CDR3 protein. The data contain about 58,000 distinct CDR3 sequences, under 15% of them singletons. The chain couples TRBV7-2 to TRBJ2-7; 8 positions match TRBD1. This receptor was obtained from a man younger than 45 with alopecia areata. Some clones in this sample may be carry-over from other donors' samples. Specimen: whole blood, collected in connection with sensitization to the hapten diphenylcyclopropenone (DPC). The CDR3 DNA sequence: TGTGCCAGCAGCTTCCCCCAGGGGGCGGAGTACTTC. Translated, it gives CASSFPQGAEYF. Full variable domain (missing parts from reference TRBV7-2 and TRBJ2-7): GAGVSQSPSNKVTEKGKDVELRCDPISGHTALYWYRQSLGQGLEFLIYFQGNSAPDKSGLPSDRFSAERTGGSVSTLTIQRTQQEDSAVYLCASSFPQGAEYFGPGTRLTVT.